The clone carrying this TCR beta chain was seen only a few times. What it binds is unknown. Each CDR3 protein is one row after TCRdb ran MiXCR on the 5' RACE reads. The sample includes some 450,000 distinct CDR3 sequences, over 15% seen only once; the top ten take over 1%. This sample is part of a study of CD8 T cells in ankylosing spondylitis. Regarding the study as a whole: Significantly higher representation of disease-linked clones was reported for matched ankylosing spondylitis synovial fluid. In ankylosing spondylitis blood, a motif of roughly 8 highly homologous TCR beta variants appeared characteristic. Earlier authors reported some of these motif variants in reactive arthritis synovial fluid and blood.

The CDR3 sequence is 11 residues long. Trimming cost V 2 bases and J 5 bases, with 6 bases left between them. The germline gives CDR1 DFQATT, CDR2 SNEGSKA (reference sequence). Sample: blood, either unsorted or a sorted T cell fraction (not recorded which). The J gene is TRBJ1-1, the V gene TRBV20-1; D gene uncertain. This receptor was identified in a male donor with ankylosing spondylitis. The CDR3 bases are TGCAGTGCTAGAAGGATTACTGAAGCTTTCTTT. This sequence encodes CSARRITEAFF.